This TCR beta chain came from a study of blood T cell repertoires in COVID-19. Study-level background: T cells, B-cell-depleted T cells, or PBMCs provided the cDNA or gDNA that served as material.

Per germline, CDR1 SGHTA and CDR2 FQGNSA. V lost 5 bases, J lost 3 bases, and 9 bases stayed unmatched. The CDR3 loop spans 15 amino acids. In the original workflow: Reference gene primer amplification gave nucleated cell count estimates. Generated by immunoSEQ multiplex PCR, the TCRdb table keeps only in-frame clones and is missing some. The V and J calls and the clone size are those of that table, but D and trimming were determined from the DNA. Altogether 55,000 to 65,000 clones are present, about 91% being singletons, with the ten largest covering 13% to 15%. This clonotype was sampled from a woman in her sixties with active COVID-19. V is TRBV7-2 and J is TRBJ2-7; 8 bases map to TRBD1. The sample taken for sequencing was peripheral blood. The CDR3 bases are TGTGCCAGCAGCAACGACAGGGGTGAGTTCTACGAGCAGTACTTC. Encoded protein: CASSNDRGEFYEQYF.